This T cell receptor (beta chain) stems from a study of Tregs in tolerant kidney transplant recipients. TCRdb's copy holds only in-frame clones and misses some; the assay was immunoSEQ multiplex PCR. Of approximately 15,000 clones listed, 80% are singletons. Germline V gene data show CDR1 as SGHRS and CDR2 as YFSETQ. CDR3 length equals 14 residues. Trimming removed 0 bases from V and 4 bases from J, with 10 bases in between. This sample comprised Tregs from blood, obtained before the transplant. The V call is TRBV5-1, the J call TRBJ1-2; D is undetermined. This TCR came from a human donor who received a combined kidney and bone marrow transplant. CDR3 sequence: CASSLGIGSYGYTF. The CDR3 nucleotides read TGCGCCAGCAGCTTGGGCATCGGGTCCTATGGCTACACCTTC.